The sequence of this T cell receptor beta chain was determined in a study of early T cells in non-severe SARS-CoV-2 infection. Using its own MiXCR run on the 5' RACE reads, TCRdb lists one record per CDR3 protein. The sample contains tens of thousands of distinct CDR3 sequences, about 4.5% of which appear only once. In its sample, this clonotype was seen a few times. V lost 7 bases, J lost 3 bases, and 15 bases lay in between. There are 14 residues in the CDR3. The germline gives CDR1 MNHNS, CDR2 SASEGT. The J gene is TRBJ1-2, the V gene TRBV6-1, with D hard to call. The sample consisted of whole blood. The clonotype comes from an adult who was a healthcare worker with PCR-confirmed SARS-CoV-2 infection or an uninfected control (not recorded which). The CDR3 sequence is CASNQVIRDYGYTF. In DNA, the CDR3 is TGTGCCAGCAACCAGGTCATTAGGGACTATGGCTACACCTTC.